A selection of T cell receptor beta chains follows, all from one sample in a study of PD-L1 blockade in urothelial cancer. Generated by immunoSEQ multiplex PCR, the TCRdb table keeps only in-frame clones and is missing some. The table has about 30,000 clones, roughly 83% seen once. Source: PBMCs, taken around atezolizumab (anti-PD-L1) treatment. These receptors came from a man between 65 and 85 years old with urothelial cancer. CDR3s include the opening cysteine and the closing phenylalanine or tryptophan. D genes are given only for firm matches. Clone sizes are given selectively: once, few, many, or a class where the clone is expanded.

D	V	J	size	DNA	CDR3
-	TRBV12-2	TRBJ2-5	once	TGTGCAAGTCGCTTTCTAGGTCTACTATTGTGTTTGGAGACCCAGTACTTC	CASRFLGLLLCLETQYF
TRBD1	TRBV18	TRBJ2-7	-	TGTGCCAGCTCACAGCCGGGACAGGGCTACGAGCAGTACTTC	CASSQPGQGYEQYF
TRBD1	TRBV7-2	TRBJ1-5	few	TGTGCCAGCAGCTTAGACAGGGGGAATCAGCCCCAGCATTTT	CASSLDRGNQPQHF
-	TRBV19	TRBJ1-2	few	TGTGCCAGTAGTCTCAGGGTACACTATGGCTACACCTTC	CASSLRVHYGYTF
-	TRBV18	TRBJ2-3	-	TGTGCCAGCTCACTCCGGGTTAGGAGTGCTAGCACAGATACGCAGTATTTT	CASSLRVRSASTDTQYF
-	TRBV4-1	TRBJ1-2	-	TGCGCCAGCAGCCAAGAATGGACAGTAGGCTACACCTTC	CASSQEWTVGYTF
-	TRBV5-6	TRBJ2-1	once	TGTGCCAGCAGCTTGAAAGTGCGCTACTCCTACAATGAGCAGTTCTTC	CASSLKVRYSYNEQFF
-	TRBV14	TRBJ1-6	few	TGTGCCAGCAGCCAAATCAGCTCCTATAATTCACCCCTCCACTTT	CASSQISSYNSPLHF
-	TRBV9	TRBJ2-2	-	TGTGCCAGCAGTGCCGACATCACGAACACCGGGGAGCTGTTTTTT	CASSADITNTGELFF
TRBD1	TRBV11-2	TRBJ2-1	-	TGTGCCAGCACTCAGGACAGGGTCTCATATGAGCAGTTCTTC	CASTQDRVSYEQFF
TRBD1	TRBV30	TRBJ1-1	-	TGTGCCTGGAGTCTTACAGGGGGCAACACTGAAGCTTTCTTT	CAWSLTGGNTEAFF
TRBD2	TRBV11-3	TRBJ2-6	-	TGTGCCAGCAGCTTAGAGGGACTAGCGGGAGCTGGGGCCAACGTCCTGACTTTC	CASSLEGLAGAGANVLTF
TRBD1	TRBV11-3	TRBJ2-2	once	TGTGCCAGCAGCTTAGTATCGGGACAGGGAGAGACCGGGGAGCTGTTTTTT	CASSLVSGQGETGELFF
TRBD2	TRBV2	TRBJ2-3	-	TGTGCCAGCAGTAAAGGACTAGCCCCAGATACGCAGTATTTT	CASSKGLAPDTQYF
-	TRBV19	TRBJ1-4	few	TGTGCCAGTAGGTTCCAGGGGAATCTGTTTTTT	CASRFQGNLFF
-	TRBV6-5	TRBJ1-1	-	TGTGCCAGCAGTAAGACGGGACACCAGAACACTGAAGCTTTCTTT	CASSKTGHQNTEAFF
-	TRBV27	TRBJ1-1	-	TGTGCCAGCAGTTTAGGCTTCCGGAGAAGCATGAACACTGAAGCTTTCTTT	CASSLGFRRSMNTEAFF
-	TRBV7-9	TRBJ1-5	-	TGTGCCAGCAGCTCTGGGCCTTCAGGGCCCCAGCATTTT	CASSSGPSGPQHF
-	TRBV7-3	TRBJ1-1	-	TGTGCCAGCAGCGAGGGTAGGAACACTGAAGCTTTCTTT	CASSEGRNTEAFF
-	TRBV9	TRBJ2-3	-	TGTGCCAGCAGCGTAGAGAGTAGCGGATTAGGTACGCAGTATTTT	CASSVESSGLGTQYF
TRBD1	TRBV19	TRBJ2-6	-	TGTGCCAGTAGTCCGCCCGGGACAGGGTTGGCCAACGTCCTGACTTTC	CASSPPGTGLANVLTF
-	TRBV9	TRBJ2-5	-	TGTGCCAGCCGGCTTCAAACAGGGAAACGACAAGAGACCCAGTACTTC	CASRLQTGKRQETQYF
-	TRBV2	TRBJ2-4	few	TGTGCCAGCAGTGAGTCCAGTCTGTTAGCCAAAAACATTCAGTACTTC	CASSESSLLAKNIQYF
-	TRBV11-2	TRBJ2-7	once	TGTGCCAGCAGCCCCGCTGTATACGGGGAGCAGTACTTC	CASSPAVYGEQYF
-	TRBV21-1	TRBJ2-7	-	TGTGCCAGCAGCAAGAGGAGGGAAGGGACCTACGAGCAGTACTTC	CASSKRREGTYEQYF
TRBD1	TRBV10-3	TRBJ1-2	once	TGTGCCATCAGCCCGACAGGGTCCAACTATGGCTACACCTTC	CAISPTGSNYGYTF
TRBD2	TRBV30	TRBJ2-1	-	TGTGCCTGGGCGGGGGTCGGGGAGCAGTTCTTC	CAWAGVGEQFF
TRBD2	TRBV5-4	TRBJ2-7	-	TGTGCCAGCAGATCCCAGCCTAGCGGCACCTACGAGCAGTACTTC	CASRSQPSGTYEQYF
TRBD1	TRBV9	TRBJ2-7	-	TGTGCCAGCAGCGCCTGGGACAGGGCGGGCGAGCAGTACTTC	CASSAWDRAGEQYF
-	TRBV27	TRBJ1-4	once	TGTGCCAGCAGTTACGGGGGGCCTCGTGAAAAACTGTTTTTT	CASSYGGPREKLFF
-	TRBV10-3	TRBJ1-5	once	TGTGCCATCAGTGAGAATACAGGGAGTCAGCCCCAGCATTTT	CAISENTGSQPQHF
TRBD1	TRBV2	TRBJ1-4	once	TGTGCCGGAAAGGGGGACAGTACTAATGAAAAACTGTTTTTT	CAGKGDSTNEKLFF
TRBD1	TRBV6-5	TRBJ1-2	-	TGTGCCAGCAGCCCCACACAGGGGGTTTATGGCTACACCTTC	CASSPTQGVYGYTF
-	TRBV18	TRBJ2-3	-	TGTGCCAGCTCACCCCAACTCATGACAGATACGCAGTATTTT	CASSPQLMTDTQYF
TRBD1	TRBV11-2	TRBJ1-2	-	TGTGCCAGCAGCTTAGGGGGACAGTCCCGGGGAGACACCTTC	CASSLGGQSRGDTF
TRBD1	TRBV6-5	TRBJ2-7	-	TGTGCCAGCAGCCAGGGACAGAACTACGAGCAGTACTTC	CASSQGQNYEQYF
-	TRBV10-3	TRBJ1-2	once	TGTGCCATCAGTGACCATACCTTGACAGAGACTCATGGCTATGGCTACACCTTC	CAISDHTLTETHGYGYTF
-	TRBV7-2	TRBJ1-5	-	TGTGCCAGCAGCTTACTCGCGACAGCCTTGAATCAGCCCCAGCATTTT	CASSLLATALNQPQHF